Below, 13 T cell receptor beta chains from the same sample are listed, as sequenced in a study of post-analysis software for immune sequencing data. The authors incorporated unique molecular identifiers into the TCR beta cDNA libraries. TCRdb redid the calling of the PCR reads with MiXCR, one entry per CDR3 protein. The sample contains fewer than 850,000 distinct CDR3 sequences, roughly 30% of which appear only once. What these receptors recognize is not known. Whole-study findings and limits: Relative to controls, patients had about 5 TRBV segments at higher frequency, with TRBV5-6, TRBV5-1 and TRBV20-1 among these.

The sample taken for sequencing was blood. These receptor sequences come from a girl under 18 with multiple sclerosis.

V usage is TRBV20-1 and J usage is TRBJ2-7; D gene ambiguous. The CDR3 length is 11 residues. V lost 7 bases and J 3 bases, leaving 10 bases between the germline ends. Germline V gives CDR1 DFQATT, CDR2 SNEGSKA (reference sequence). The CDR3 DNA sequence: TGCAGTGGCCTAGAGCGCTACGAGCAGTACTTC. Its translation is CSGLERYEQYF.

This clonotype came up many times. The genes are TRBV28 and TRBJ2-7; D may match TRBD1 or TRBD2 (5 bases each). The V gene's germline CDR1 is MDHEN and CDR2 SYDVKM. CDR3 size: 13 residues. V lost 4 bases and J 0 bases, leaving 7 bases between the germline ends. CDR3 sequence reads: CASSWDDSYEQYF. The CDR3 nucleotides are TGTGCCAGCAGTTGGGACGACTCCTACGAGCAGTACTTC.

This chain connects TRBV7-9 to TRBJ1-2; D gene uncertain. Trimming cost V 0 bases and J 1 base, with 9 bases left between them. The CDR3 covers 15 residues. Per germline, CDR1 SEHNR and CDR2 FQNEAQ (reference sequence). This chain's CDR3 is CASSLAEQNNYGYTF. Here the CDR3 DNA reads TGTGCCAGCAGCTTAGCCGAACAGAATAACTATGGCTACACCTTC.

The rearrangement joins TRBV6-5 to TRBJ1-1; 12 bases fit TRBD1. The germline V gene has CDR1 MNHEY and CDR2 SVGAGI. Trimming at V came to 4 bases and at J to 6 bases, leaving 12 bases not matched to a gene. The CDR3 consists of 17 residues. CDR3 amino acids: CASSSLGTGGGWSEAFF. CDR3 coding DNA: TGTGCCAGCAGTTCCCTCGGGACAGGGGGCGGCTGGTCTGAAGCTTTCTTT.

This clonotype appeared many times. The chain carries TRBV29-1 and TRBJ2-7, with 7 bases lining up with TRBD1. V shed 4 bases and J 0 bases; nucleotides not matched to a gene: 6. In germline, CDR1 is SQVTM, CDR2 ANQGSEA. The CDR3 totals 14 residues. CDR3: CSVVGRGSSYEQYF. In nucleotides, the CDR3 is TGCAGCGTTGTAGGCAGGGGGAGCTCCTACGAGCAGTACTTC.

This clonotype was detected once. The chain has TRBV5-5 and TRBJ2-2; D is unresolved. Deletions cut 4 bases from V and 1 base from J, with 11 bases between. This CDR3 region has 15 residues. The V gene's germline CDR1 is SGHKS and CDR2 YYEKEE (reference sequence). The DNA for the CDR3 is TGTGCCAGCAGCCCCTATTATTGGAACACCGGGGAGCTGTTTTTT. It translates to CASSPYYWNTGELFF.

The gene calls are TRBV20-1 and TRBJ1-1; the D is unclear. The germline V gene encodes CDR1 DFQATT and CDR2 SNEGSKA (reference sequence). With 2 bases removed from V and 3 bases from J, the gap between germline ends came to 13 bases. The CDR3 runs to 14 residues. The CDR3 DNA follows: TGCAGTGCTAGACGAGCCAACGGGGACACTGAAGCTTTCTTT. Translation: CSARRANGDTEAFF.

V usage is TRBV27 and J usage is TRBJ2-1; D is uncertain. Trimming removed 5 bases from V and 5 bases from J, with 10 bases in between. The CDR3 sequence is 13 residues long. Germline V gene lookup returns CDR1 MNHEY and CDR2 SMNVEV (reference sequence). The CDR3 region has the DNA TGTGCCAGCAGTGCCTTACCACACAATGAGCAGTTCTTC. It encodes CASSALPHNEQFF.

The chain recombines TRBV20-1 with TRBJ2-3; TRBD2 matches 7 bases. Germline CDR1 reads DFQATT; CDR2 reads SNEGSKA (reference sequence). This CDR3 is 15 amino acids long. Trimming took 5 bases from V and 0 from J; bases not matched to a gene: 8. This CDR3 is CSALGGRFSTDTQYF. In nucleotides, the CDR3 is TGCAGTGCTTTGGGGGGGAGATTTAGCACAGATACGCAGTATTTT.

The rearrangement links TRBV7-9 to TRBJ2-1; 8 bases match TRBD1. CDR1 is SEHNR and CDR2 is FQNEAQ in the germline V gene (reference sequence). Trimming took 1 base from V and 0 from J; bases not matched to a gene: 11. This CDR3 contains 19 residues. The CDR3 here is CASSLGSGGDFYSYNEQFF. CDR3 coding DNA: TGTGCCAGCAGCTTAGGTTCAGGGGGCGACTTCTACTCCTACAATGAGCAGTTCTTC.

This clonotype was picked up a small number of times. V gene TRBV6-5 combines with J gene TRBJ2-1; TRBD2 matches at 7 bases. This CDR3 region has 14 residues. Germline CDR1 reads MNHEY; CDR2 reads SVGAGI. With 6 bases clipped from V and 4 bases from J, the junction kept 6 bases outside the gene matches. The CDR3 sequence is CASRTSVIYNEQFF. Here the CDR3 DNA reads TGTGCCAGCAGAACTAGCGTTATATACAATGAGCAGTTCTTC.

The table lists this clonotype with a few counts. The V call is TRBV7-2, the J call TRBJ1-4; D gene unclear. The length of the CDR3 is 15 residues. Trimming left V 1 base short and J 6 bases short, with 12 bases between. CDR1 and CDR2 (germline): SGHTA, FQGNSA. CDR3 loop: CASSLVSADYEKLFF. The CDR3 DNA follows: TGTGCCAGCAGCTTAGTCTCGGCAGACTATGAAAAACTGTTTTTT. Supplemented by reference TRBV7-2 and TRBJ1-4, the full variable domain reads GAGVSQSPSNKVTEKGKDVELRCDPISGHTALYWYRQSLGQGLEFLIYFQGNSAPDKSGLPSDRFSAERTGGSVSTLTIQRTQQEDSAVYLCASSLVSADYEKLFFGSGTQLSVL.

With regard to this clonotype: The germline gene is not matched at one end of the junction; a read error may be the cause. V gene TRBV5-5 combines with J gene TRBJ2-5, with 8 nucleotides matching TRBD2. This CDR3 region has 17 residues. Per germline, CDR1 SGHKS and CDR2 YYEKEE (reference sequence). CDR3 in DNA: TGTGCCAGCAGCATCGATATGCTGCGGGGGGCTCAAGGGACCCAGTACTTC. Protein sequence: CASSIDMLRGAQGTQYF.